This note documents a single T cell receptor (beta chain) sequence. As yet, its antigen is unknown. This record belongs to a study of T cells after posttransplantation cyclophosphamide. General observations from the study: Later blood repertoires were often dominated by clones from the donor CD8+ memory compartment.

Clones were sequenced by immunoSEQ multiplex PCR, and TCRdb holds only the in-frame ones, with some missing. Of roughly 20,000 clones listed, 95% to 98% were seen once; the top ten hold under 0.2%. Cells defined as naive were viable CD3+CD4+ or CD3+CD8+ and CCR7+CD45RA+CD45RO-CD95-CD27+CD28+. CDR1 is MNHNY, CDR2 SVGAGI, per germline (reference sequence). Trimming removed 6 bases from V and 5 bases from J, with 13 bases in between. This CDR3 comprises 14 residues. The sequence came from a man aged 40-49 years in good health, CMV-negative, and a related stem cell transplant donor. This sequence joins TRBV6-6 and TRBJ1-4; maybe TRBD1 (5 bases). The sequenced sample was naive CD4+ T cells sorted from PBMCs. CDR3 amino acids: CASSWQGTNEKLFF. The CDR3 coding sequence is TGTGCCAGCAGCTGGCAGGGCACAAATGAAAAACTGTTTTTT.